This T cell receptor beta chain appears in the sequencing data of a study of blood T cell repertoires in COVID-19. CDR1 and CDR2 (germline): SGHVS, FQNEAQ. With 4 bases clipped from V and 0 bases from J, the junction kept 6 bases outside the gene matches. The CDR3 extends over 16 amino acids. Generated by immunoSEQ multiplex PCR, the TCRdb table keeps only in-frame clones and is missing some. This table holds around 34,000 clones, around three quarters found once. The sequence came from a woman between 65 and 79 years old with acute or convalescent COVID-19. V and J are TRBV7-8 and TRBJ2-7; TRBD2 agrees at 10 bases. The sequencing sample was made of peripheral blood. The CDR3 bases are TGTGCCAGCAGCTATTATAGCGGGGGGTTCTCCTACGAGCAGTACTTC. Amino acids: CASSYYSGGFSYEQYF.